The TCR beta chain under discussion was sequenced for a study of cytomegalovirus exposure and HLA in healthy donors. The CDR3 consists of 13 residues. Trimming shortened V by 4 bases and J by 4 bases, and 10 bases separated the two germline ends. Looked up from germline, CDR1 is SGHRS and CDR2 is YFSETQ. This clone has just one count. PCR involved 60 Vbeta and 13 Jbeta primers. The method was immunoSEQ multiplex PCR; TCRdb's version includes in-frame clones alone and lacks a portion of them. The repertoire holds fewer than 70,000 clones, with 73% as singletons. The chain is built from TRBV5-1 and TRBJ2-3, with D maybe TRBD2 (6 bases). The source material was PBMCs. This clonotype originated in a man in his forties or fifties in good health and CMV-seronegative. The CDR3, as DNA: TGCGCCAGCAGCCGGTGGAGGGCAGATACGCAGTATTTT. This sequence encodes CASSRWRADTQYF.